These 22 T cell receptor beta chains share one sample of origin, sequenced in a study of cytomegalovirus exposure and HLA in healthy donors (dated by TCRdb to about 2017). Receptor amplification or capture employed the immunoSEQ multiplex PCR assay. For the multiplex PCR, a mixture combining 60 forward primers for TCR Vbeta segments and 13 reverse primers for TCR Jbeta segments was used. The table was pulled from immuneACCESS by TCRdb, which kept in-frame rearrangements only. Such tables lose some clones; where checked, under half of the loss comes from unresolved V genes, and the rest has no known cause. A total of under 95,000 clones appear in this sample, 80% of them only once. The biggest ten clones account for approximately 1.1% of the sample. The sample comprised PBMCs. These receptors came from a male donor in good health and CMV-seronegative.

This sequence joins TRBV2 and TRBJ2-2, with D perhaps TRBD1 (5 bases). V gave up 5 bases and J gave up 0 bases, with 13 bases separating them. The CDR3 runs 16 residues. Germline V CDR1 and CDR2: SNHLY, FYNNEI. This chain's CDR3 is CASSLSRAANTGELFF. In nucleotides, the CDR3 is TGTGCCAGCAGTTTGAGCAGGGCCGCGAACACCGGGGAGCTGTTTTTT.

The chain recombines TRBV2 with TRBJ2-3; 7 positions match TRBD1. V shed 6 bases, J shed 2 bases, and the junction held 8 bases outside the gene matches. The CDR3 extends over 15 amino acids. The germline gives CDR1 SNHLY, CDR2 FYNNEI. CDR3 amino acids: CASRIRQGDTDTQYF. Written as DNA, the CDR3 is TGTGCCAGCAGGATCCGACAGGGAGACACAGATACGCAGTATTTT.

The CDR3 nucleotides read TGCGCCAGCAGCCCGGGACAGGGGGCCGGGGAGCTGTTTTTT. This gives the protein CASSPGQGAGELFF. The V call is TRBV5-1, the J call TRBJ2-2; 11 nucleotides align to TRBD1. This CDR3 contains 14 residues. Germline lookup yields CDR1 SGHRS and CDR2 YFSETQ. The V gene end was trimmed by 4 bases and the J gene end by 6 bases; junction bases not matched to a gene: 2.

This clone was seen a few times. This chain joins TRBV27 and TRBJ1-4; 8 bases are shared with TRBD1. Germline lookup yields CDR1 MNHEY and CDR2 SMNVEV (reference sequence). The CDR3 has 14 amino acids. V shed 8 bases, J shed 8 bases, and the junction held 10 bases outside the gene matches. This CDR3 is CASAEQGVGEKLFF. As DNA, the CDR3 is TGTGCCAGCGCGGAACAGGGGGTTGGGGAAAAACTGTTTTTT.

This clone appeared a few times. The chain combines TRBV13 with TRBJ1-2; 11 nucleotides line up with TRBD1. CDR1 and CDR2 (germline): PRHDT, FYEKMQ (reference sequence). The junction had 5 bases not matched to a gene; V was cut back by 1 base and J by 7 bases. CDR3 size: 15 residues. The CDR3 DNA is TGTGCCAGCAGCTTAGAAGGACAGGGGGCAGGTGGCTACACCTTC. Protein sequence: CASSLEGQGAGGYTF.

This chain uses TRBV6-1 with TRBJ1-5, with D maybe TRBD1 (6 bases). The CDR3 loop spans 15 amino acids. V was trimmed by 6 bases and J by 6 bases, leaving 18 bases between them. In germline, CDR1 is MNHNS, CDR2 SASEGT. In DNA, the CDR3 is TGTGCCAGCAGGCCCCTCAGGGGTAACCCTCAGCCCCAGCATTTT. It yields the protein CASRPLRGNPQPQHF.

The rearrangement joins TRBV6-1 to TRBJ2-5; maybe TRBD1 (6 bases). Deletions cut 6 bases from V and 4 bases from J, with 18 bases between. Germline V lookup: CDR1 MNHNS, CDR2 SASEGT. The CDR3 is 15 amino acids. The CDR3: CASRSGQLLSETQYF. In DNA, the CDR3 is TGTGCCAGCAGATCTGGACAGCTTCTCTCAGAGACCCAGTACTTC.

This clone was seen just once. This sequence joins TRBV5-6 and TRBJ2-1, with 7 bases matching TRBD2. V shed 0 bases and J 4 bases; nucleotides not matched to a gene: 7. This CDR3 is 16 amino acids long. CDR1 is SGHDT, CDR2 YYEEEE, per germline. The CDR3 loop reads CASSLEGGGTYNEQFF. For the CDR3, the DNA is TGTGCCAGCAGCTTGGAGGGCGGGGGTACATACAATGAGCAGTTCTTC.

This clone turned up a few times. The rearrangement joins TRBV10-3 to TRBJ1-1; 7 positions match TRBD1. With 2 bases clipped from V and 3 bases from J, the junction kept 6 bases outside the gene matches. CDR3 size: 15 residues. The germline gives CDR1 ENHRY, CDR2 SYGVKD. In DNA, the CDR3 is TGTGCCATCAGTGAGGAGACAGGGACGGACACTGAAGCTTTCTTT. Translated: CAISEETGTDTEAFF.

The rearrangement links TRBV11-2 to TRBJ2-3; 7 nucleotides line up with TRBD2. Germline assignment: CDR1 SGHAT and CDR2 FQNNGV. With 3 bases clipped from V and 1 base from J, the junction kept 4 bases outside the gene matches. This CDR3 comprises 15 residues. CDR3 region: CASSLGDYRTDTQYF. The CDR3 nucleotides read TGTGCCAGCAGCTTGGGGGACTATCGCACAGATACGCAGTATTTT.

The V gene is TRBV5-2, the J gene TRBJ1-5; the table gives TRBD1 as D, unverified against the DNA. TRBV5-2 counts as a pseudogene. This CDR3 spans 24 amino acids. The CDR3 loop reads CASNLKKTGDGPKTTKIQNQPQHF. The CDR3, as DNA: TGTGCCAGCAACTTGAAAAAGACAGGGGATGGTCCTAAAACTACTAAGATACAAAATCAGCCCCAGCATTTT.

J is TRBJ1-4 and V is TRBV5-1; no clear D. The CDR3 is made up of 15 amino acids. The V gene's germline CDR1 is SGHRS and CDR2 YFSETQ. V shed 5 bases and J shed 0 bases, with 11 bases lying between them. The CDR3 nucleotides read TGCGCCAGCAGACTGTCAGGCGCAACTAATGAAAAACTGTTTTTT. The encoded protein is CASRLSGATNEKLFF.

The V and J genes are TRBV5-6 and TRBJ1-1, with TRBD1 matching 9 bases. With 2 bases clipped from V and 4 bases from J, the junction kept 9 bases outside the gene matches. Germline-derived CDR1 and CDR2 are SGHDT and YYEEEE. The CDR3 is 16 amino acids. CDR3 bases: TGTGCCAGCAGCTTTCAACAGGGGGCGCCCAGCACTGAAGCTTTCTTT. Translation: CASSFQQGAPSTEAFF.

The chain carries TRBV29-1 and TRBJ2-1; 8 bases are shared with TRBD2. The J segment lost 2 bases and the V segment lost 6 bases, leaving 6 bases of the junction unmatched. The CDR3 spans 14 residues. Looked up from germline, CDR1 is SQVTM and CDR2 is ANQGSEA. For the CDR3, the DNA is TGCAGCGTCAAGCGGGGGTCAACCTACAATGAGCAGTTCTTC. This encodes CSVKRGSTYNEQFF.

CDR3 protein: CASSEVAAAYNEQFF. CDR3 sequence (DNA): TGCGCCAGCAGTGAAGTAGCCGCAGCGTACAATGAGCAGTTCTTC. The V call is TRBV10-1, the J call TRBJ2-1; D call uncertain. The CDR3 has 15 amino acids. Germline V gives CDR1 WNHNN, CDR2 SYGVQD (reference sequence). Trimming shortened V by 3 bases and J by 4 bases, and 13 bases separated the two germline ends.

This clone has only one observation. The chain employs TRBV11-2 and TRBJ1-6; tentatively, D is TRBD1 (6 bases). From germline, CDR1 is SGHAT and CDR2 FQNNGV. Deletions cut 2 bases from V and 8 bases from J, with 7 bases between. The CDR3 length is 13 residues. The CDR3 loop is CASSLRTDSPLHF. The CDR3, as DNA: TGTGCCAGCAGCTTAAGGACAGATTCACCCCTCCACTTT.

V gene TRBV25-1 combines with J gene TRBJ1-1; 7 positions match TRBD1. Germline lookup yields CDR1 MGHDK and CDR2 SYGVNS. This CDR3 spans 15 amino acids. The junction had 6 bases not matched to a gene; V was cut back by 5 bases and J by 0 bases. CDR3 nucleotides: TGTGCCAGCAGTCAACCGGGACAGATGAACACTGAAGCTTTCTTT. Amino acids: CASSQPGQMNTEAFF.

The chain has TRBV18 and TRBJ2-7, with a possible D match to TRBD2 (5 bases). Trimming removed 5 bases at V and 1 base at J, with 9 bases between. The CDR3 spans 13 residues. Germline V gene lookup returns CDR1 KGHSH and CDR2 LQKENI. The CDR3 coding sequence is TGTGCCAGCTCAGTTCGGGGTTCCTACGAGCAGTACTTC. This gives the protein CASSVRGSYEQYF.

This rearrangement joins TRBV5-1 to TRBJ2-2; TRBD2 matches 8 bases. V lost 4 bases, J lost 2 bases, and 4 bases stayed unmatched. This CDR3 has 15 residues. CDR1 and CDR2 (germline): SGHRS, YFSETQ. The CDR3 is CASSKAGDNTGELFF. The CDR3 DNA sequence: TGCGCCAGCAGCAAAGCGGGGGACAACACCGGGGAGCTGTTTTTT.

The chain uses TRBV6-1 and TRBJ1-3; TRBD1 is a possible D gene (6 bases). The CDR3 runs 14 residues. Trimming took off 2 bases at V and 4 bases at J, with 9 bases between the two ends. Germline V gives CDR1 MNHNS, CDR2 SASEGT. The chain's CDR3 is CASSELGTGNTIYF. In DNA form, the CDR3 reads TGTGCCAGCAGTGAATTGGGGACAGGAAACACCATATATTTT.

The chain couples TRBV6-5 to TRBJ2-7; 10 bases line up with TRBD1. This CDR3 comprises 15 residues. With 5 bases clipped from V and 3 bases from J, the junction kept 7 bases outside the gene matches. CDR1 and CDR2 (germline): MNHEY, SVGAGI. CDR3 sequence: CASSALGTGDYEQYF. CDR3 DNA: TGTGCCAGCAGTGCCCTGGGGACAGGGGACTACGAGCAGTACTTC.

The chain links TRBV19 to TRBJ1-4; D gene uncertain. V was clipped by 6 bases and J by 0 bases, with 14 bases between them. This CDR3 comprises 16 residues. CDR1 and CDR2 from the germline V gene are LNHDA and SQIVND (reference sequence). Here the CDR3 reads CASSHPGGATNEKLFF. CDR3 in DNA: TGTGCCAGTAGCCATCCCGGCGGAGCAACTAATGAAAAACTGTTTTTT.